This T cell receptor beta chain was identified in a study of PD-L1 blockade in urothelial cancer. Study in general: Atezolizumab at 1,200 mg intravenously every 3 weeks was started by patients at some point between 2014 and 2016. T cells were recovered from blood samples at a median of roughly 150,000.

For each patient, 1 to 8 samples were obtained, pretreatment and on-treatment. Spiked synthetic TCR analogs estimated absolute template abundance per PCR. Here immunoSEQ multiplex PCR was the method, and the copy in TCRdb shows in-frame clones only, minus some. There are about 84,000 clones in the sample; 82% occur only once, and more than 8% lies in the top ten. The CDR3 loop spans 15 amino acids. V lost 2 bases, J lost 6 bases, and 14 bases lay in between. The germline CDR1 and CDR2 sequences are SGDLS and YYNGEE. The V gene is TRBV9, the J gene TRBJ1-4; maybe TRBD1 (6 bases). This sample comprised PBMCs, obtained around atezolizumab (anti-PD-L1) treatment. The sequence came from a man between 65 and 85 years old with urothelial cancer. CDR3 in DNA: TGTGCCAGCAGCGTCGGGACAAGGGATTATGAAAAACTGTTTTTT. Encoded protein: CASSVGTRDYEKLFF.